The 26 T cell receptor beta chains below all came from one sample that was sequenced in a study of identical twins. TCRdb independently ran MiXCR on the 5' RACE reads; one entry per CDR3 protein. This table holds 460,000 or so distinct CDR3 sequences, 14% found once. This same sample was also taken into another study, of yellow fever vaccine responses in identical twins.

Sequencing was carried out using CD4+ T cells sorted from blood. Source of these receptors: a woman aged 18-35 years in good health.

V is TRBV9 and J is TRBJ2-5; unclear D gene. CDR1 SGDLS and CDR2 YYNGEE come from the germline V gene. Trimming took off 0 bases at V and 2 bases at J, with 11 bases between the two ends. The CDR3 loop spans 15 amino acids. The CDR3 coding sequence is TGTGCCAGCAGCGTAGGAATAAAGAATCAAGAGACCCAGTACTTC. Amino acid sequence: CASSVGIKNQETQYF.

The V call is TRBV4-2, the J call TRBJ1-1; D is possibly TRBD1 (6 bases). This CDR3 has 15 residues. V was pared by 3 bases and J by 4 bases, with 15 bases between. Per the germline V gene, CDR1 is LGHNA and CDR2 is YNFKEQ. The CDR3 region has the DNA TGTGCCAGCAGCCAGGTTTTAGGGGACATCACTGAAGCTTTCTTT. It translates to CASSQVLGDITEAFF.

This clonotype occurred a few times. The CDR3 DNA reads TGTGCCAGCAGCGATGGGACATTCGGCGACTACGAGCAGTACTTC. Its protein product is CASSDGTFGDYEQYF. The gene calls are TRBV5-6 and TRBJ2-7, with D possibly being TRBD1 (6 bases). The CDR3 is 15 amino acids. Trimming left V 4 bases short and J 3 bases short, with 17 bases between. CDR1 and CDR2 (germline): SGHDT, YYEEEE.

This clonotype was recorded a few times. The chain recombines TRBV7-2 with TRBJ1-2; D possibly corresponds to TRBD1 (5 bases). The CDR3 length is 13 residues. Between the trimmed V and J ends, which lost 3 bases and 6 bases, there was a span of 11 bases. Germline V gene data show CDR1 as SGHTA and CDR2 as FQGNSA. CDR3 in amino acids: CASSFIQANGYTF. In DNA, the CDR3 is TGTGCCAGCAGCTTTATACAGGCGAATGGCTACACCTTC. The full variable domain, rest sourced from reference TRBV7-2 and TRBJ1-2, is GAGVSQSPSNKVTEKGKDVELRCDPISGHTALYWYRQSLGQGLEFLIYFQGNSAPDKSGLPSDRFSAERTGGSVSTLTIQRTQQEDSAVYLCASSFIQANGYTFGSGTRLTVV.

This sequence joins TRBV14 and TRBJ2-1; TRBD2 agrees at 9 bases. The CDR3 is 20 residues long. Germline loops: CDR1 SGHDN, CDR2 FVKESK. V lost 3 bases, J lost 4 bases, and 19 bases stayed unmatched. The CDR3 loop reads CASSHKRGGVAGDMYNEQFF. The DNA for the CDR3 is TGTGCCAGCAGCCACAAGAGGGGTGGGGTAGCGGGAGACATGTACAATGAGCAGTTCTTC. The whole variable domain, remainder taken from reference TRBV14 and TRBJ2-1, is EAGVTQFPSHSVIEKGQTVTLRCDPISGHDNLYWYRRVMGKEIKFLLHFVKESKQDESGMPNNRFLAERTGGTYSTLKVQPAELEDSGVYFCASSHKRGGVAGDMYNEQFFGPGTRLTVL.

Written as DNA, the CDR3 is TGTGCCAGCAGCTTAGGCCCAGGGAACCGCGAGCAGTACTTC. It is translated as CASSLGPGNREQYF. The V call is TRBV11-2, the J call TRBJ2-7; weak D call: TRBD1 (5 bases). Germline CDR1 and CDR2: SGHAT and FQNNGV. The CDR3 runs to 14 residues. V lost 1 base, J lost 6 bases, and 13 bases lay in between.

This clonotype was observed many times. CDR3 residues: CASWGVRGTEAFF. The CDR3 nucleotides read TGTGCCAGCTGGGGCGTGCGAGGCACTGAAGCTTTCTTT. V and J are TRBV12-3 or TRBV12-4 and TRBJ1-1, with D possibly matching TRBD1 (5 bases). V lost 8 bases and J lost 4, with 14 bases in between. The CDR3 has 13 amino acids.

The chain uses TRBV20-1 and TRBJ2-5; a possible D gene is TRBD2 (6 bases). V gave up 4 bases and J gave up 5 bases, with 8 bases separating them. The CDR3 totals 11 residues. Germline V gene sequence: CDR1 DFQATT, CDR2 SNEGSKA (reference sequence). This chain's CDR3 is CSAIRGETQYF. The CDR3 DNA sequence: TGCAGTGCTATTCGGGGGGAGACCCAGTACTTC.

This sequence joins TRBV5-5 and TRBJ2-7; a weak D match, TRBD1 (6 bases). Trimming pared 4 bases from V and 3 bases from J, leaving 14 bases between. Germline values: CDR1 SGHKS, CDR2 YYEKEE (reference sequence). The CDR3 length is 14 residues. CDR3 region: CASSLDRIHYEQYF. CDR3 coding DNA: TGTGCCAGCAGCCTGGACAGAATCCACTACGAGCAGTACTTC.

CDR3 coding DNA: TGTGCCACCAGTGACCCCGACAGGTTCTATGGCTACACCTTC. Translated, it gives CATSDPDRFYGYTF. J is TRBJ1-2 and V is TRBV24-1; weak D call: TRBD1 (6 bases). V dropped 4 bases and J dropped 4 bases, with 12 bases sitting between them. Germline-derived CDR1 and CDR2 are KGHDR and SFDVKD. The CDR3 has 14 residues.

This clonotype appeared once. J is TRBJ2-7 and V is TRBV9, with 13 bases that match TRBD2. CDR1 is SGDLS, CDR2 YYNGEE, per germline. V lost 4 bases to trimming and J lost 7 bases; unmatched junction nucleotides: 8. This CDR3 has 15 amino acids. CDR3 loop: CASSPRTSGSREQYF. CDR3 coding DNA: TGTGCCAGCAGCCCTAGGACTAGCGGGAGTCGTGAGCAGTACTTC.

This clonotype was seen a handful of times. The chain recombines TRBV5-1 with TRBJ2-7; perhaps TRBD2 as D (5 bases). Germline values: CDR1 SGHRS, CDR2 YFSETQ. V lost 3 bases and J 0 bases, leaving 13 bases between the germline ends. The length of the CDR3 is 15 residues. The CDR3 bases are TGCGCCAGCAGCTCGCCCGGGGTAAGCTCCTACGAGCAGTACTTC. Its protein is CASSSPGVSSYEQYF.

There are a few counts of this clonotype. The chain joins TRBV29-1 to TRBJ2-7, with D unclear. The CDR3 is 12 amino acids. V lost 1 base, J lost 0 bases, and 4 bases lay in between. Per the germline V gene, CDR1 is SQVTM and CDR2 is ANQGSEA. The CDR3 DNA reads TGCAGCGTTGAAGGGAGCTCCTACGAGCAGTACTTC. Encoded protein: CSVEGSSYEQYF.

As DNA, the CDR3 is TGTGCCAGCCAATGGGGAGATACGCAGTATTTT. Amino acids: CASQWGDTQYF. The chain links TRBV6-5 to TRBJ2-3; D unresolved. Looked up from germline, CDR1 is MNHEY and CDR2 is SVGAGI. The CDR3 has 11 residues. Trimming pared 8 bases from V and 5 bases from J, leaving 8 bases between.

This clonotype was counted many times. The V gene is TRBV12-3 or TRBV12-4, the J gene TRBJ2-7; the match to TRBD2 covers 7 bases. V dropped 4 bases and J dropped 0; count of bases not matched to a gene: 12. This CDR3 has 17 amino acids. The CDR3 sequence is CASSSRGERYSSYEQYF. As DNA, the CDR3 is TGTGCCAGCAGTTCCCGGGGGGAGCGGTATAGCTCCTACGAGCAGTACTTC.

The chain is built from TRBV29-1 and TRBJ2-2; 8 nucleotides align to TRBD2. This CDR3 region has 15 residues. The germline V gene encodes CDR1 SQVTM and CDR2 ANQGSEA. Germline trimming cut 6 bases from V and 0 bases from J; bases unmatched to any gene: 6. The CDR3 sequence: CSVGPGLANTGELFF. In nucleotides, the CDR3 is TGCAGCGTGGGTCCGGGACTAGCGAACACCGGGGAGCTGTTTTTT.

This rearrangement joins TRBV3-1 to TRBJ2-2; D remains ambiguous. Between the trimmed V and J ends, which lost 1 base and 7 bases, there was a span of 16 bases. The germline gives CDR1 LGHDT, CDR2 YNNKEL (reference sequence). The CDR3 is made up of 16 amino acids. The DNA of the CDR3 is TGTGCCAGCAGCCAAGGGGCCCGCCGAGGTTTCGGGGAGCTGTTTTTT. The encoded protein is CASSQGARRGFGELFF.

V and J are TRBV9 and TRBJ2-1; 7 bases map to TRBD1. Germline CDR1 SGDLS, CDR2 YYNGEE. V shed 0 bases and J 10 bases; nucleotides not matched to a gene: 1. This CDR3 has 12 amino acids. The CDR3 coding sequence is TGTGCCAGCAGCGTAGTAGGGGGCGAGCAGTTCTTC. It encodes CASSVVGGEQFF.

The CDR3 is CASSFLESSARDTQYF. CDR3 sequence (DNA): TGTGCCAGCAGTTTCCTAGAGTCTAGCGCGAGAGATACGCAGTATTTT. V gene TRBV27 combines with J gene TRBJ2-3; maybe TRBD2 (6 bases). Germline CDR1 MNHEY, CDR2 SMNVEV (reference sequence). There are 16 residues in the CDR3. V dropped 3 bases and J dropped 5 bases, with 18 bases sitting between them.

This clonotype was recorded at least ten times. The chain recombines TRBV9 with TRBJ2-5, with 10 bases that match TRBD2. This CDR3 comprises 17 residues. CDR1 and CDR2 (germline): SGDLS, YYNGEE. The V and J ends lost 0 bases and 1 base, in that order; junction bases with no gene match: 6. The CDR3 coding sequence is TGTGCCAGCAGCGTAGATCCTAGCGGGGGCCTCCAAGAGACCCAGTACTTC. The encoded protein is CASSVDPSGGLQETQYF.

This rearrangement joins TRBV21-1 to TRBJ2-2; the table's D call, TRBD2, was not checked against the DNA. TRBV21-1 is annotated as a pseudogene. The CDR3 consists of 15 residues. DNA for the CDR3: TGTGCCAGCACCCCCAGGCGGGGGAGGCCCGGGGAGCTGTTTTTT. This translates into CASTPRRGRPGELFF.

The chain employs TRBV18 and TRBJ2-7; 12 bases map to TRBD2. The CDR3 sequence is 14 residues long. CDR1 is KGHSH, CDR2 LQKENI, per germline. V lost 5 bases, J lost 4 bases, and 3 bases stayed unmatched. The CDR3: CASSFGLAGYEQYF. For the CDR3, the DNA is TGTGCCAGCTCATTCGGACTAGCGGGGTACGAGCAGTACTTC.

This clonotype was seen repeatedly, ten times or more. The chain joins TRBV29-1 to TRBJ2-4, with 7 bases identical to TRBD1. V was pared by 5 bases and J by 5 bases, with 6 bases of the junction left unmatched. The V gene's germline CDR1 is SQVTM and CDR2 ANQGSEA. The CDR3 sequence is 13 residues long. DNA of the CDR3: TGCAGCGTTCAGACAGGGTTCCAAAACATTCAGTACTTC. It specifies CSVQTGFQNIQYF.

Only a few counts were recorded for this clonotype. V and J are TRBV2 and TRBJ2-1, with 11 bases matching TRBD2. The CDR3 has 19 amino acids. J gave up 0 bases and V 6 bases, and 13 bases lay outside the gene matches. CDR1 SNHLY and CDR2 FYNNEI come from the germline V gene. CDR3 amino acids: CASRSGLAGGVGSYNEQFF. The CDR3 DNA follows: TGTGCCAGCAGGAGCGGACTAGCGGGCGGCGTCGGCTCCTACAATGAGCAGTTCTTC.

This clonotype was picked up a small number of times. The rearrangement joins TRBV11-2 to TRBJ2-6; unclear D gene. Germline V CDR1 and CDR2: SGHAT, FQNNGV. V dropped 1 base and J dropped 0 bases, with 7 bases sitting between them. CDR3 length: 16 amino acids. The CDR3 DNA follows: TGTGCCAGCAGCTTAGTTAGGTTCTCTGGGGCCAACGTCCTGACTTTC. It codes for CASSLVRFSGANVLTF.

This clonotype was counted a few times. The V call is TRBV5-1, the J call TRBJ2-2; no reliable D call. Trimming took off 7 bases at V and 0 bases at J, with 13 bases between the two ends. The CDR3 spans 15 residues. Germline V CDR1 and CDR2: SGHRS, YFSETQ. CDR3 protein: CASQWEATNTGELFF. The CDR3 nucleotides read TGCGCCAGCCAATGGGAAGCTACGAACACCGGGGAGCTGTTTTTT.